Included here is one T cell receptor (beta chain) sequence, with context. V was clipped by 3 bases and J by 7 bases, with 16 bases between them. Germline values: CDR1 LNHNV, CDR2 YYDKDF (reference sequence). The CDR3 is made up of 15 amino acids. These data come from a study of cytomegalovirus exposure and HLA in healthy donors. Use of 60 Vbeta and 13 Jbeta primers characterized the PCR. Clones were read by immunoSEQ multiplex PCR, and TCRdb kept only the in-frame ones, dropping some. Counted here are under 200,000 clones, 80% occurring once; the ten biggest clones make up 4.5%. This sequence originates from a woman aged 45-60 years in good health and CMV-seropositive. The chain links TRBV15 to TRBJ2-4; tentative D call: TRBD2 (6 bases). The specimen sequenced was PBMCs. CDR3 sequence: CATSSLSSGSNIQYF. CDR3 coding DNA: TGTGCCACCAGCAGCTTGTCAAGCGGGTCTAACATTCAGTACTTC.